The clone carrying this T cell receptor (beta chain) was detected only a few times. Antigen specificity is unknown. A single record per CDR3 protein comes from TCRdb applying MiXCR to the reads. In the table there are fewer than 650,000 distinct CDR3 sequences, about 39% of which are singletons. This sample was included in a study of T cell repertoires in cytomegalovirus infection. Study-wide background: Recently described HLA-C-restricted plus well-studied HLA-B-restricted CMV epitopes were used. Public signatures in TCR beta pointed to CMV infection and matching HLA type. Findings and caveats of the study: Identification of carriers of CMV plus the relevant HLA was performed using cumulative public TCR beta family frequency.

Trimming removed 3 bases from V and 2 bases from J, with 14 bases in between. The CDR3 is made up of 16 amino acids. The germline CDR1 and CDR2 sequences are SGHTA and FQGNSA. The gene calls are TRBV7-2 and TRBJ1-3; no definite D call. Sequencing used cultured PBMCs, obtained from culture after CMV antigen stimulation. This TCR came from a human donor in good health (CMV status not recorded). Some clones in this sample may be carry-over from other donors' samples. Here the CDR3 reads CASSLMGSPTGNTIYF. CDR3 sequence (DNA): TGTGCCAGCAGCTTGATGGGATCTCCCACTGGAAACACCATATATTTT.